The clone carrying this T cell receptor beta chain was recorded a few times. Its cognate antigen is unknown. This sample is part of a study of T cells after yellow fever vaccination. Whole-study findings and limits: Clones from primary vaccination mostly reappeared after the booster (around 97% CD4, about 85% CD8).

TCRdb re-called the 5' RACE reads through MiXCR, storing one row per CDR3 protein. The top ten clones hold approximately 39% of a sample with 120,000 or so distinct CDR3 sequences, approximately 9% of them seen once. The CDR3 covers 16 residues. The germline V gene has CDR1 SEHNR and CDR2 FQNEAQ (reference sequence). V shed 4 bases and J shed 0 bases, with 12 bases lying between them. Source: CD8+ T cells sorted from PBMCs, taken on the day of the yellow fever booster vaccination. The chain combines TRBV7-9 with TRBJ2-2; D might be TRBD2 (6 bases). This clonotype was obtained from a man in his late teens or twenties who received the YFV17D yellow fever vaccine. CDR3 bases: TGTGCCAGCAGCTCCCGGTCGGGGGCGAACACCGGGGAGCTGTTTTTT. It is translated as CASSSRSGANTGELFF.